Following are 19 T cell receptor beta chains from one sample sequenced in a study of T cells in localized non-small cell lung cancer. Sequencing used immunoSEQ multiplex PCR; TCRdb keeps in-frame clones, though not all of them. Among approximately 1,600 clones, around 24% were seen once, and the ten largest hold over 20%. Sequencing was performed on normal lung tissue next to the tumor, taken before any cancer treatment. These receptors were taken from an older male donor with stage II lung adenocarcinoma.

This clone has a handful of counts. This rearrangement joins TRBV11-3 to TRBJ2-2, with TRBD2 matching over 9 bases. The CDR3 contains 16 residues. The V gene's germline CDR1 is SGHNT and CDR2 YENEEA. Trimming cost V 3 bases and J 5 bases; bases outside gene matches: 7. This CDR3 reads CASSLMPAGGTGELFF. CDR3 coding DNA: TGTGCCAGCAGCTTGATGCCAGCGGGAGGAACCGGGGAGCTGTTTTTT.

The chain carries TRBV6-8 and TRBJ1-4; a possible D gene is TRBD1 (6 bases). Germline-derived CDR1 and CDR2 are MNHGY and SAAAGT. V was clipped by 8 bases and J by 0 bases, with 10 bases between them. This CDR3 is built from 14 residues. The CDR3 is CASRDTTTNEKLFF. The CDR3 DNA follows: TGTGCCAGCCGGGACACCACAACTAATGAAAAACTGTTTTTT.

The rearrangement uses TRBV6-8 and TRBJ1-2; weak D call: TRBD1 (6 bases). Germline loops: CDR1 MNHGY, CDR2 SAAAGT. CDR3 length equals 14 residues. The V gene lost 6 bases and the J gene lost 4 bases, with 15 bases spanning the gap. The CDR3: CASRGQYGIYGYTF. As DNA, the CDR3 is TGTGCCAGCAGAGGACAGTACGGAATCTATGGCTACACCTTC.

This clone was found a few times. The chain combines TRBV7-7 with TRBJ2-6; D call uncertain. The CDR3 runs to 16 residues. Germline V lookup: CDR1 SSHAT, CDR2 FNYEAQ (reference sequence). V was cut by 2 bases and J by 0 bases, with 8 bases left in between. The CDR3, as DNA: TGTGCCAGCAGCTTAACTTCGGGCTCTGGGGCCAACGTCCTGACTTTC. Protein: CASSLTSGSGANVLTF.

The chain couples TRBV11-3 to TRBJ1-2; D ambiguous. The CDR3 extends over 18 amino acids. Germline CDR1 is SGHNT and CDR2 is YENEEA. V was clipped by 4 bases and J by 1 base, with 22 bases between them. The CDR3 is CASSSSTMGSAVNYGYTF. The CDR3 DNA reads TGTGCCAGCAGCTCCTCAACGATGGGCAGCGCCGTTAACTATGGCTACACCTTC.

The table lists this clone with a few counts. The J gene is TRBJ2-7, the V gene TRBV6-8; 7 bases align to TRBD2. CDR1 is MNHGY, CDR2 SAAAGT, per germline. The CDR3 spans 15 residues. The ends lost 5 bases at V and 1 base at J; junction bases unmatched: 8. CDR3 protein: CASSRGGATSYEQYF. CDR3 coding DNA: TGTGCCAGCAGTCGGGGAGGGGCGACTTCCTACGAGCAGTACTTC.

This clone is labeled medium-sized. The CDR3 DNA sequence: TGTGCCAGCAGCTTTTTGACAGGTACTTTACAAGCTTTCTTT. Translating gives CASSFLTGTLQAFF. This chain joins TRBV11-3 and TRBJ1-1; the D gene is possibly TRBD1 (6 bases). The V gene lost 3 bases and the J gene lost 9 bases, with 17 bases spanning the gap. Germline V gene lookup returns CDR1 SGHNT and CDR2 YENEEA. This CDR3 is built from 14 residues. The variable domain in full, completed from reference TRBV11-3 and TRBJ1-1, reads EAGVVQSPRYKIIEKKQPVAFWCNPISGHNTLYWYLQNLGQGPELLIRYENEEAVDDSQLPKDRFSAERLKGVDSTLKIQPAELGDSAVYLCASSFLTGTLQAFFGQGTRLTVV.

This chain connects TRBV19 to TRBJ2-2; D is undetermined. CDR1 and CDR2 (germline): LNHDA, SQIVND (reference sequence). V lost 5 bases and J lost 2, with 6 bases in between. The CDR3 is 13 amino acids. CDR3 sequence reads: CASSEPNTGELFF. CDR3 nucleotide sequence: TGTGCCAGTAGTGAGCCCAACACCGGGGAGCTGTTTTTT.

This chain joins TRBV29-1 and TRBJ2-4, with a possible D match to TRBD1 (6 bases). Germline V gene data show CDR1 as SQVTM and CDR2 as ANQGSEA. The germline V and J ends were trimmed by 6 bases and 7 bases, with 13 bases remaining between them. The CDR3 is made up of 12 amino acids. CDR3 nucleotide sequence: TGCAGCGTCAAGCCGCAGGGGAACATTCAGTACTTC. This gives the protein CSVKPQGNIQYF.

In its sample, this clone was seen a few times. The genes are TRBV7-1 and TRBJ2-5; D call uncertain. TRBV7-1 falls under the ORF class, with uncertain function. V lost 4 bases, J lost 5 bases, and 11 bases lay in between. This CDR3 comprises 13 residues. CDR3 coding DNA: TGTGCCAGCAGCTTAGGGCCAAGGGAGACCCAGTACTTC. This codes for CASSLGPRETQYF.

This clone was found a few times. The CDR3 here is CASSPTSGVPDTQYF. Here the CDR3 DNA reads TGTGCCAGCTCGCCCACTAGCGGGGTGCCAGATACGCAGTATTTT. V gene TRBV11-3 combines with J gene TRBJ2-3; 10 bases map to TRBD2. The CDR3 covers 15 residues. The germline CDR1 and CDR2 sequences are SGHNT and YENEEA. V lost 8 bases to trimming and J lost 4 bases; unmatched junction nucleotides: 9.

This clone has more than one count but fewer than ten. The rearrangement uses TRBV11-3 and TRBJ1-1; TRBD1 is a possible D gene (6 bases). The CDR3 runs to 16 residues. Trimming removed 5 bases at V and 0 bases at J, with 16 bases between. Germline CDR1 and CDR2: SGHNT and YENEEA. The CDR3 region has the DNA TGTGCCAGCAGCCCCCGGGGGCCCGCGGTGAACACTGAAGCTTTCTTT. Its protein is CASSPRGPAVNTEAFF. Combining the CDR3 with reference TRBV11-3 and TRBJ1-1 gives the whole variable domain EAGVVQSPRYKIIEKKQPVAFWCNPISGHNTLYWYLQNLGQGPELLIRYENEEAVDDSQLPKDRFSAERLKGVDSTLKIQPAELGDSAVYLCASSPRGPAVNTEAFFGQGTRLTVV.

This clone was seen more than once but under ten times. The chain recombines TRBV6-8 with TRBJ1-4; a weak D match, TRBD1 (6 bases). V was cut by 4 bases and J by 8 bases, with 14 bases left in between. Germline V gene lookup returns CDR1 MNHGY and CDR2 SAAAGT. This CDR3 contains 14 residues. The CDR3 region has the DNA TGTGCCAGCAGTTTGGACAGTGTTCGAGAAAAACTGTTTTTT. Translation gives CASSLDSVREKLFF.

This clone was recorded a few times. The V and J genes are TRBV30 and TRBJ1-2; D unclear. Germline V gives CDR1 GTSNPN, CDR2 SVGIG (reference sequence). The V end lost 5 bases, the J end lost 8 bases, and 15 bases lay between the germline ends. The CDR3 runs 12 residues. The CDR3 spells CAWDTMGWGYTF. In DNA, the CDR3 is TGTGCCTGGGATACGATGGGTTGGGGCTACACCTTC. Based on the CDR3 plus reference TRBV30 and TRBJ1-2, the full variable domain is SQTIHQWPATLVQPVGSPLSLECTVEGTSNPNLYWYRQAAGRGLQLLFYSVGIGQISSEVPQNLSASRPQDRQFILSSKKLLLSDSGFYLCAWDTMGWGYTFGSGTRLTVV.

This clone is medium-sized by share. This chain uses TRBV9 with TRBJ2-1; 10 bases fit TRBD2. The CDR3 spans 15 residues. The junction had 11 bases not matched to a gene; V was cut back by 4 bases and J by 10 bases. Per germline, CDR1 SGDLS and CDR2 YYNGEE. In DNA form, the CDR3 reads TGTGCCAGCAGCCTGGATGTGCGAGCGGGAGGGGAGCAGTTCTTC. Its protein is CASSLDVRAGGEQFF. The full variable domain, rest sourced from reference TRBV9 and TRBJ2-1, is DSGVTQTPKHLITATGQRVTLRCSPRSGDLSVYWYQQSLDQGLQFLIQYYNGEERAKGNILERFSAQQFPDLHSELNLSSLELGDSALYFCASSLDVRAGGEQFFGPGTRLTVL.

This clone is labeled medium-sized. The genes are TRBV11-3 and TRBJ1-2; tentative D call: TRBD1 (6 bases). Germline loops: CDR1 SGHNT, CDR2 YENEEA. Trimming took off 1 base at V and 4 bases at J, with 13 bases between the two ends. The CDR3 runs 15 residues. The CDR3 nucleotides read TGTGCCAGCAGCTTAGGGACAGCGAGTCCCTATGGCTACACCTTC. This translates into CASSLGTASPYGYTF. The whole variable domain, filled in from reference TRBV11-3 and TRBJ1-2, reads EAGVVQSPRYKIIEKKQPVAFWCNPISGHNTLYWYLQNLGQGPELLIRYENEEAVDDSQLPKDRFSAERLKGVDSTLKIQPAELGDSAVYLCASSLGTASPYGYTFGSGTRLTVV.

A single count supports this clone. The gene calls are TRBV5-1 and TRBJ1-3; unclear D gene. Per germline, CDR1 SGHRS and CDR2 YFSETQ. This CDR3 is built from 15 residues. Trimming left V 3 bases short and J 0 bases short, with 10 bases between. The CDR3 sequence: CASSWDSSSGNTIYF. CDR3 bases: TGCGCCAGCAGCTGGGATTCGAGCTCTGGAAACACCATATATTTT.

The V and J genes are TRBV7-1 and TRBJ2-1; D is unresolved. TRBV7-1 is noted as an ORF with a role that remains uncertain. There are 17 residues in the CDR3. V shed 4 bases and J shed 0 bases, with 16 bases lying between them. CDR3 sequence (DNA): TGTGCCAGCAGCTTAGATGCGGCCTTCGGCTCCTACAATGAGCAGTTCTTC. Translating it yields CASSLDAAFGSYNEQFF.

The V gene is TRBV11-3, the J gene TRBJ1-1; D is possibly TRBD1 (5 bases). V lost 1 base, J lost 4 bases, and 10 bases lay in between. The germline V gene encodes CDR1 SGHNT and CDR2 YENEEA. CDR3 length: 14 amino acids. For the CDR3, the DNA is TGTGCCAGCAGCTTAGGGCAGGGCAGCACTGAAGCTTTCTTT. Translated, it gives CASSLGQGSTEAFF.